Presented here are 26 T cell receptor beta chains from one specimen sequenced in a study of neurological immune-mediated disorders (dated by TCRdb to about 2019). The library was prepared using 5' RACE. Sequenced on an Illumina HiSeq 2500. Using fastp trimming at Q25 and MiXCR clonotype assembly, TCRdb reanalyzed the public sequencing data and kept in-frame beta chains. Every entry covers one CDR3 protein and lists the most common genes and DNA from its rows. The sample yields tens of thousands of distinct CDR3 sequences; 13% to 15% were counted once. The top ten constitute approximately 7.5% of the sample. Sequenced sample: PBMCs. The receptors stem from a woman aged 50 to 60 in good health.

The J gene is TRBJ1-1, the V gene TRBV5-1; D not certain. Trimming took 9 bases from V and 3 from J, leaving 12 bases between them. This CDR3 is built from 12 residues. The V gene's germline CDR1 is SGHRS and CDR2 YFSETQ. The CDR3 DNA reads TGCGCCAACCAGATCGGGGACACTGAAGCTTTCTTT. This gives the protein CANQIGDTEAFF.

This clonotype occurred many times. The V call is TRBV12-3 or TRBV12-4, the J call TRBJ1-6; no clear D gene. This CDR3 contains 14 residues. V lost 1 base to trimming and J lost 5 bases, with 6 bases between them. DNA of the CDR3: TGTGCCAGCAGTTTAGTCGGGAATAATTCACCCCTCCACTTT. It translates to CASSLVGNNSPLHF.

The CDR3 reads CASSLMAGENTEAFF. For the CDR3, the DNA is TGTGCCAGCAGCCTCATGGCAGGGGAGAACACTGAAGCTTTCTTT. The chain recombines TRBV7-2 with TRBJ1-1; TRBD1 might be the D (6 bases). V lost 5 bases to trimming and J lost 1 base, with 14 bases between them. This CDR3 comprises 15 residues. Germline V lookup: CDR1 SGHTA, CDR2 FQGNSA.

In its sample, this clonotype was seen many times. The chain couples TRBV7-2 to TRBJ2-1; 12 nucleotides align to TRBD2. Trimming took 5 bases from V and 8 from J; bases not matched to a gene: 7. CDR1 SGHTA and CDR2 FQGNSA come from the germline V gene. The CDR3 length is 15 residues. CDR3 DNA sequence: TGTGCCAGCAGCCCGACTAGCGGGAGTTGGGATGAGCAGTTCTTC. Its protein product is CASSPTSGSWDEQFF.

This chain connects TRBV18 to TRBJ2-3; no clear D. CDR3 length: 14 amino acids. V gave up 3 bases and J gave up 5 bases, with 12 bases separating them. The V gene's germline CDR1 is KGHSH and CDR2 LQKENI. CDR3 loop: CASSPGNSVDTQYF. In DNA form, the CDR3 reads TGTGCCAGCTCACCGGGGAACAGCGTAGATACGCAGTATTTT.

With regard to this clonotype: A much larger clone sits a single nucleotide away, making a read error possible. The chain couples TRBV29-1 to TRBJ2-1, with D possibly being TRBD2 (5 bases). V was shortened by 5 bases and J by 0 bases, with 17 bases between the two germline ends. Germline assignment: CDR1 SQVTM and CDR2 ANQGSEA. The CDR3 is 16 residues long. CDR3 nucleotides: TGCAGCGTTTGCCGATCTCAGCGGTCCTCCTACAATGAGCAGTTCTTC. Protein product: CSVCRSQRSSYNEQFF.

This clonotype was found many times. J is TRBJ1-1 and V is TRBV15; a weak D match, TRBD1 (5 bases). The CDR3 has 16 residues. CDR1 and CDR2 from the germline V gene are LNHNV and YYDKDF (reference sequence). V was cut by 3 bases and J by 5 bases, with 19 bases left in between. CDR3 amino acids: CATSSPTRGVRTEAFF. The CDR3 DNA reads TGTGCCACCAGCAGCCCTACCCGGGGGGTGAGGACTGAAGCTTTCTTT.

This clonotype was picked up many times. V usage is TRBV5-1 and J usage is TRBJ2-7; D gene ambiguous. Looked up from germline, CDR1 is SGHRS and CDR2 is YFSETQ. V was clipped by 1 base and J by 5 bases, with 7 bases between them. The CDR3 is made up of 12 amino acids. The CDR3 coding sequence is TGCGCCAGCAGCTTGAATCGGGACGAGCAGTACTTC. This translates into CASSLNRDEQYF.

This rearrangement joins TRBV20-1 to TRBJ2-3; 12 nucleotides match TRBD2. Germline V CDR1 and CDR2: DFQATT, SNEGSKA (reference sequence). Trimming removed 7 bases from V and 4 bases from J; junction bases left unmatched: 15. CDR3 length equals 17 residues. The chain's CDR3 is CSVLGTSGLGAPDTQYF. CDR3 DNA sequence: TGCAGTGTATTAGGGACTAGCGGGCTGGGGGCACCAGATACGCAGTATTTT.

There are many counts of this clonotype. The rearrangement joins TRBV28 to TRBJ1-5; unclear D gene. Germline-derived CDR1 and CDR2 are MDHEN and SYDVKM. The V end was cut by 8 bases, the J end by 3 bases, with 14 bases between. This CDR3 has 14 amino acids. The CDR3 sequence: CASYLGQNNQPQHF. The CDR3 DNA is TGTGCCAGCTATTTAGGGCAGAACAATCAGCCCCAGCATTTT.

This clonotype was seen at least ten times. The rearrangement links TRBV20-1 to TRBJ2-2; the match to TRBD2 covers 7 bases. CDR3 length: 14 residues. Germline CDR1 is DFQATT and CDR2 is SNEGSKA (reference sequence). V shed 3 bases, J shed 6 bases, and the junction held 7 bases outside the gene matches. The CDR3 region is CSARGDRGAGELFF. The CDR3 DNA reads TGCAGTGCTAGGGGAGACCGGGGGGCCGGGGAGCTGTTTTTT.

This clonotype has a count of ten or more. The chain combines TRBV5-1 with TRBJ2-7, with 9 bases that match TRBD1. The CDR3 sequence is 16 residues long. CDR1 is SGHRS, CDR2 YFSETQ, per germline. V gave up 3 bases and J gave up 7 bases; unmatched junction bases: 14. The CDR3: CASSSSISQGAKEQYF. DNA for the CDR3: TGCGCCAGCAGCTCCTCCATCTCACAGGGGGCGAAAGAGCAGTACTTC. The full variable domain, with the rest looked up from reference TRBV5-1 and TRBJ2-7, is KAGVTQTPRYLIKTRGQQVTLSCSPISGHRSVSWYQQTPGQGLQFLFEYFSETQRNKGNFPGRFSGRQFSNSRSEMNVSTLELGDSALYLCASSSSISQGAKEQYFGPGTRLTVT.

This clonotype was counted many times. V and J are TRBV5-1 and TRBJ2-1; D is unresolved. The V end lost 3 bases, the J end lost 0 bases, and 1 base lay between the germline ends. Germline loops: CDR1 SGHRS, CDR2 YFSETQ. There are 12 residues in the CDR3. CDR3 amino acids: CASSYSYNEQFF. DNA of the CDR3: TGCGCCAGCAGCTACTCCTACAATGAGCAGTTCTTC.

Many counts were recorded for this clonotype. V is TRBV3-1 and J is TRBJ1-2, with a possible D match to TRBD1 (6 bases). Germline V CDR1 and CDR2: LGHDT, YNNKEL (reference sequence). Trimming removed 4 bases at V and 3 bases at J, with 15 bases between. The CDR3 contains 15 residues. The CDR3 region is CASSPYGQFHYGYTF. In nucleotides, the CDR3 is TGTGCCAGCAGCCCCTACGGACAGTTCCACTATGGCTACACCTTC.

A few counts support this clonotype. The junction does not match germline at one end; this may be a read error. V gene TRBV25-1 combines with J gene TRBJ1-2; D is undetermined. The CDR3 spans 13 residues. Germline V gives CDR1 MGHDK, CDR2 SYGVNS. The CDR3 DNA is TGTGCCAGCAGTGAATATCCAGGATATGTCTACACCTTC. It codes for CASSEYPGYVYTF.

CDR3 DNA: TGTGCCAGCAGCTTGAGTGTGTTGCTAGATACGCAGTATTTT. It is translated as CASSLSVLLDTQYF. The J gene is TRBJ2-3, the V gene TRBV7-2; D remains unclear. The length of the CDR3 is 14 residues. The V gene lost 3 bases and the J gene lost 5 bases, with 12 bases spanning the gap. The germline V gene encodes CDR1 SGHTA and CDR2 FQGNSA.

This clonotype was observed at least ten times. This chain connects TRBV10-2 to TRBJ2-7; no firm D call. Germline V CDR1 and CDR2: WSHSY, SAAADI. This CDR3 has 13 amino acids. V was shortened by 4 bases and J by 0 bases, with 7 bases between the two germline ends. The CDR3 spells CASSVWASYEQYF. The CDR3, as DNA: TGCGCCAGCAGTGTGTGGGCCTCCTACGAGCAGTACTTC.

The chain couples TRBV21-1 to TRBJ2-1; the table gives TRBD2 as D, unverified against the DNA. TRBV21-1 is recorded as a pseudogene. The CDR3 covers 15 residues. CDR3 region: CASSIPSGRANEQFF. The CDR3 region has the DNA TGTGCCAGCAGCATCCCTAGCGGGAGGGCAAATGAGCAGTTCTTC.

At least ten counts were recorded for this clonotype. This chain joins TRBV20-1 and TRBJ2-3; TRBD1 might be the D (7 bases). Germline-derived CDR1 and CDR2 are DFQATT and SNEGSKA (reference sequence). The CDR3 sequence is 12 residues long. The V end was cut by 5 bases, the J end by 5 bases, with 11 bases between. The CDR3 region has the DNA TGCAGTGCTGCAGGGGGAGGAGATACGCAGTATTTT. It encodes CSAAGGGDTQYF.

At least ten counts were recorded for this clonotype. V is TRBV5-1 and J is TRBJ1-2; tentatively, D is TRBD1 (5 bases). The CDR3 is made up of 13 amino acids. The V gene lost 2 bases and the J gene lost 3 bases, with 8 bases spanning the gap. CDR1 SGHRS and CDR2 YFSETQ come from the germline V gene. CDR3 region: CASSFGGDYGYTF. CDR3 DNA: TGCGCCAGCAGCTTTGGGGGAGACTATGGCTACACCTTC.

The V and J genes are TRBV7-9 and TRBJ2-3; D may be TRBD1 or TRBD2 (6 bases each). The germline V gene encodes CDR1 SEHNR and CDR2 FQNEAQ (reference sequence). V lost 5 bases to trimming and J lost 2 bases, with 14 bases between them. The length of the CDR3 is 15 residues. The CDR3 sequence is CASSPPGASTDTQYF. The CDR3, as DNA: TGTGCCAGCAGCCCCCCGGGGGCATCCACAGATACGCAGTATTTT.

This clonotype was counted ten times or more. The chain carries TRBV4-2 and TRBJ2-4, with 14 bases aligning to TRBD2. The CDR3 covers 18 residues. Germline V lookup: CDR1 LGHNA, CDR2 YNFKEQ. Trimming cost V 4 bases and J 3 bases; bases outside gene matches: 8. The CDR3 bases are TGTGCCAGCAGCCGACTAGCGGGAGGGCCCGCCTTCAAAAACATTCAGTACTTC. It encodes CASSRLAGGPAFKNIQYF.

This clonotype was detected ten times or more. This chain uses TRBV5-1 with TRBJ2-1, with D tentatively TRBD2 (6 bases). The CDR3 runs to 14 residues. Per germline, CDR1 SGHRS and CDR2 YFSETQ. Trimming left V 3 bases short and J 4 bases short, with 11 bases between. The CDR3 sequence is CASSSGDPYNEQFF. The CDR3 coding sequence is TGCGCCAGCAGCTCGGGGGACCCATACAATGAGCAGTTCTTC.

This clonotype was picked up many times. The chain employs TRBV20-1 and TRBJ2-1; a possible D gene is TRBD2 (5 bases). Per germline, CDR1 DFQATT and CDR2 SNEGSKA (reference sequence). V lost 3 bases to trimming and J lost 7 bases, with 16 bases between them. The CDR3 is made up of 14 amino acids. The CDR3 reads CSASGLTLVNEQFF. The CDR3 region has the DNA TGCAGTGCTAGCGGTCTTACACTAGTGAATGAGCAGTTCTTC.

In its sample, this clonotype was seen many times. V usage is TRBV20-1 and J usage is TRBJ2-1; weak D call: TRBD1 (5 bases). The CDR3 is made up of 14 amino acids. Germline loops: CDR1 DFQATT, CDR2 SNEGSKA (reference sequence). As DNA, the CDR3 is TGCAGCCTAGACAAGGGGTTCTCCTACAATGAGCAGTTCTTC. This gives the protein CSLDKGFSYNEQFF.

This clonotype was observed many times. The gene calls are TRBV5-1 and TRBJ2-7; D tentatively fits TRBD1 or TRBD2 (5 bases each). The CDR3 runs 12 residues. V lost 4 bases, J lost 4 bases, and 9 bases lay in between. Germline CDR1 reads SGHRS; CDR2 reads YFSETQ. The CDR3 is CASSLREYEQYF. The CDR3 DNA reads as TGCGCCAGCAGCCTCAGGGAGTACGAGCAGTACTTC. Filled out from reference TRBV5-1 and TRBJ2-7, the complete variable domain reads KAGVTQTPRYLIKTRGQQVTLSCSPISGHRSVSWYQQTPGQGLQFLFEYFSETQRNKGNFPGRFSGRQFSNSRSEMNVSTLELGDSALYLCASSLREYEQYFGPGTRLTVT.